This T cell receptor (beta chain) was sequenced for a study of cytomegalovirus exposure and HLA in healthy donors. Study-wide results and limits: In vitro, a few CMV-associated chains proved specific for CMV antigens. There were some public TCRs occurring in many donors, but most TCR sequences were rare. In the 95 to 150 validation repertoires, about 94% of cluster scores exceeded 0, per a later analysis. TCR beta chains numbering some 160 were designated cytomegalovirus-associated.

Trimming cost V 1 base and J 4 bases, with 10 bases left between them. Germline V lookup: CDR1 LGHNA, CDR2 YSLEER. The CDR3 sequence is 15 residues long. This clone was observed once. The antigen remains unidentified. This table comes from immunoSEQ multiplex PCR, and its TCRdb copy is limited to in-frame clones, with some not included. The sample consists of some 71,000 clones, approximately 94% of them appearing once. What was sequenced was PBMCs. The chain carries TRBV4-3 and TRBJ2-2, with D perhaps TRBD2 (7 bases). This TCR came from a woman aged 18-30 years in good health and CMV-seronegative. Here the CDR3 reads CASSQGRGGTGELFF. Written as DNA, the CDR3 is TGCGCCAGCAGCCAAGGGAGGGGGGGCACCGGGGAGCTGTTTTTT.